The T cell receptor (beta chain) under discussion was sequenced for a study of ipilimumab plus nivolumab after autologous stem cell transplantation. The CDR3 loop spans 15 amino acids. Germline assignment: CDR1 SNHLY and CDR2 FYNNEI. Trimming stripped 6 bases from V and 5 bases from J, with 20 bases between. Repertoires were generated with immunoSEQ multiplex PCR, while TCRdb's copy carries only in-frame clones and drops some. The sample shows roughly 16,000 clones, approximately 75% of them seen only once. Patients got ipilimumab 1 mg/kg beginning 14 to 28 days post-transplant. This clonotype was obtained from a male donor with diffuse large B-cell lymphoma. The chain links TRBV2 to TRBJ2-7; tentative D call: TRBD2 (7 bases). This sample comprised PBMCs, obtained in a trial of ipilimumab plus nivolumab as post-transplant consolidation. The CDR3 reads CASRGGLEGYNEQYF. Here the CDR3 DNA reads TGTGCCAGCAGGGGGGGGCTAGAGGGCTATAACGAGCAGTACTTC.